One sample yielded the 18 T cell receptor beta chains listed below, sequenced in a study of cytomegalovirus exposure and HLA in healthy donors. Primers for the PCR totalled 60 Vbeta and 13 Jbeta. Profiling relied on immunoSEQ multiplex PCR, and the TCRdb table lists in-frame clones only, not all of them. The table lists approximately 240,000 clones, 82% of them singletons. The specimen was PBMCs. Every receptor here comes from a woman aged 40-49 years in good health and CMV-seropositive.

Turning to this clone: A junction boundary mismatches the germline segment, possibly from a read error. Other DNA sequences from this sample encode an identical CDR3 as well. This chain connects TRBV7-9 to TRBJ1-2, with a tentative D call TRBD1 (5 bases). The germline CDR1 and CDR2 sequences are SEHNR and FQNEAQ (reference sequence). The CDR3 spans 14 residues. CDR3 amino acids: CASSLAAGTYGYTF. CDR3 nucleotide sequence: TGTGCCAGCAGCCTAGCGGCGGGGACCTATGGCTACACCTTC.

This clone showed up just a few times. In nucleotides, the CDR3 is TGTGCCAGCAGTTCGGGACAAGTAAGGGCCGGGGAGCTGTTTTTT. This sequence encodes CASSSGQVRAGELFF. The chain has TRBV27 and TRBJ2-2; perhaps TRBD1 as D (6 bases). The V gene lost 4 bases and the J gene lost 6 bases, with 15 bases spanning the gap. Looked up from germline, CDR1 is MNHEY and CDR2 is SMNVEV (reference sequence). This CDR3 region has 15 residues.

This chain uses TRBV5-1 with TRBJ1-1, with 9 bases that match TRBD1. With V trimmed by 5 bases and J by 5 bases, 7 bases remained unmatched. The germline gives CDR1 SGHRS, CDR2 YFSETQ. The CDR3 loop spans 14 amino acids. The chain's CDR3 is CASRPGQGMTEAFF. Written as DNA, the CDR3 is TGCGCCAGCAGACCGGGACAGGGTATGACTGAAGCTTTCTTT.

This chain connects TRBV4-2 to TRBJ1-2; D ambiguous. CDR1 LGHNA and CDR2 YNFKEQ come from the germline V gene. Trimming pared 1 base from V and 0 bases from J, leaving 9 bases between. There are 15 residues in the CDR3. The CDR3 spells CASSQGSSTNYGYTF. For the CDR3, the DNA is TGTGCCAGCAGCCAAGGGTCCTCTACTAACTATGGCTACACCTTC.

V gene TRBV30 combines with J gene TRBJ2-3, with 11 bases fitting TRBD1. CDR3 length: 15 residues. Germline CDR1 is GTSNPN and CDR2 is SVGIG (reference sequence). Trimming cost V 4 bases and J 4 bases; bases outside gene matches: 7. In DNA, the CDR3 is TGTGCCTGGAACGGACAGGGGGCTTGGCCAGATACGCAGTATTTT. It is translated as CAWNGQGAWPDTQYF.

This clone was detected only a few times. The chain combines TRBV6-5 with TRBJ2-7; 8 nucleotides line up with TRBD1. The germline CDR1 and CDR2 sequences are MNHEY and SVGAGI. The CDR3 totals 16 residues. The V and J ends lost 2 bases and 5 bases, in that order; junction bases with no gene match: 11. CDR3 DNA sequence: TGTGCCAGCAGTTACGAAGGCAGGGGGCGCGTCCACGAGCAGTACTTC. Translation gives CASSYEGRGRVHEQYF.

This clone was seen a few times. The rearrangement joins TRBV9 to TRBJ1-2; 9 bases map to TRBD1. The CDR3 length is 17 residues. V trimming: 0 bases; J trimming: 4 bases; junction bases outside the gene matches: 10. Germline CDR1 SGDLS, CDR2 YYNGEE. The DNA of the CDR3 is TGTGCCAGCAGCGTAGGGGGCGGACAGGGGACTGTCTATGGCTACACCTTC. This encodes CASSVGGGQGTVYGYTF.

This clone was observed once. The chain recombines TRBV5-1 with TRBJ2-7; 11 bases line up with TRBD2. V lost 4 bases and J lost 3; bases outside the gene matches: 9. Germline loops: CDR1 SGHRS, CDR2 YFSETQ. There are 16 residues in the CDR3. CDR3: CASSPEGTSGFYEQYF. CDR3 nucleotides: TGCGCCAGCAGCCCGGAAGGGACTAGCGGATTCTACGAGCAGTACTTC.

This clone was detected only once. V gene TRBV29-1 combines with J gene TRBJ2-5; 8 bases are a match to TRBD1. CDR1 and CDR2 from the germline V gene are SQVTM and ANQGSEA. The trim removed 7 bases at V and 2 bases at J, leaving 6 bases unmatched. The CDR3 runs to 13 residues. CDR3 region: CSALGTGQETQYF. The CDR3 DNA reads TGCAGCGCCCTTGGGACAGGTCAAGAGACCCAGTACTTC.

The chain uses TRBV18 and TRBJ2-1; 10 bases are shared with TRBD2. The germline V gene encodes CDR1 KGHSH and CDR2 LQKENI. The V and J ends lost 3 bases and 7 bases, in that order; junction bases with no gene match: 9. The CDR3 has 16 amino acids. The CDR3 here is CASSPLPSGSTNEQFF. The DNA of the CDR3 is TGTGCCAGCTCACCTCTACCTAGCGGGAGTACAAATGAGCAGTTCTTC. The whole variable domain, remainder taken from reference TRBV18 and TRBJ2-1, is NAGVMQNPRHLVRRRGQEARLRCSPMKGHSHVYWYRQLPEEGLKFMVYLQKENIIDESGMPKERFSAEFPKEGPSILRIQQVVRGDSAAYFCASSPLPSGSTNEQFFGPGTRLTVL.

V and J are TRBV7-9 and TRBJ1-3; D is perhaps TRBD1 (6 bases). The V end lost 5 bases, the J end lost 4 bases, and 12 bases lay between the germline ends. Germline CDR1 reads SEHNR; CDR2 reads FQNEAQ (reference sequence). The CDR3 has 14 amino acids. The CDR3 sequence: CASSGTTGGNTIYF. The CDR3 region has the DNA TGTGCCAGCAGCGGCACCACAGGGGGAAACACCATATATTTT.

V usage is TRBV7-3 and J usage is TRBJ2-6, with TRBD2 identical over 9 bases. Per the germline V gene, CDR1 is SGHTA and CDR2 is FQGTGA. The V gene end was trimmed by 4 bases and the J gene end by 4 bases; junction bases not matched to a gene: 2. This CDR3 is 15 amino acids long. CDR3 DNA: TGTGCCAGCAGCTCGCGGGGGGGAGGGGCCAACGTCCTGACTTTC. Translated: CASSSRGGGANVLTF.

The rearrangement links TRBV5-1 to TRBJ2-7, with D possibly being TRBD1 (6 bases). The CDR3 runs to 15 residues. Germline V gives CDR1 SGHRS, CDR2 YFSETQ. V lost 0 bases and J 0 bases, leaving 10 bases between the germline ends. In DNA form, the CDR3 reads TGCGCCAGCAGCTTGGCCAGGGGTTTCTCCTACGAGCAGTACTTC. Its protein is CASSLARGFSYEQYF.

The rearrangement uses TRBV2 and TRBJ2-7; a weak D match, TRBD1 (5 bases). The V gene's germline CDR1 is SNHLY and CDR2 FYNNEI. The V end was cut by 6 bases, the J end by 7 bases, with 22 bases between. The CDR3 length is 15 residues. CDR3 sequence: CASRTDTFGKWEQYF. Written as DNA, the CDR3 is TGTGCCAGCAGGACAGACACCTTCGGAAAATGGGAGCAGTACTTC.

The chain employs TRBV2 and TRBJ2-7; 14 bases line up with TRBD2. V lost 7 bases to trimming and J lost 5 bases; unmatched junction nucleotides: 7. There are 15 residues in the CDR3. Per germline, CDR1 SNHLY and CDR2 FYNNEI. This CDR3 reads CASNDGTSGSNEQYF. The CDR3, as DNA: TGTGCCAGCAATGATGGGACTAGCGGGAGCAACGAGCAGTACTTC.

This chain links TRBV7-9 with TRBJ2-2; 12 nucleotides match TRBD2. Unmatched junction bases numbered 16, after V lost 5 bases and J lost 6 bases. The germline gives CDR1 SEHNR, CDR2 FQNEAQ (reference sequence). The CDR3 covers 19 residues. The CDR3 nucleotides are TGTGCCAGCAGCACACCCGGGACTAGCGGGTTCGGGGGGCCCGGGGAGCTGTTTTTT. Translating it yields CASSTPGTSGFGGPGELFF.

This chain links TRBV12-2 with TRBJ1-5; the D call of TRBD1 is as the table states it, not checked on the DNA. TRBV12-2 is an annotated pseudogene. The CDR3 is 18 residues long. Here the CDR3 reads CASRLPGTGGVGNQPQHF. CDR3 coding DNA: TGTGCAAGTCGCCTGCCCGGGACAGGGGGCGTGGGCAATCAGCCCCAGCATTTT.

CDR3 sequence reads: CSVEDAAGGKYGYTF. The CDR3 bases are TGCAGCGTTGAGGACGCAGCAGGGGGCAAGTATGGCTACACCTTC. The chain is built from TRBV29-1 and TRBJ1-2, with TRBD1 matching 8 bases. The germline CDR1 and CDR2 sequences are SQVTM and ANQGSEA. The CDR3 extends over 15 amino acids. V dropped 3 bases and J dropped 5; count of bases not matched to a gene: 11.